These 2 T cell receptor beta chains share one sample of origin, sequenced in a study of blood T cell repertoires in COVID-19. Clones were sequenced by immunoSEQ multiplex PCR, and TCRdb holds only the in-frame ones, with some missing. The sample holds about 160,000 clones, over 80% seen once. Input material: peripheral blood. These receptor sequences come from a woman aged 50 to 60 with acute or convalescent COVID-19.

The chain employs TRBV28 and TRBJ2-5; a possible D gene is TRBD1 (6 bases). Between the trimmed V and J ends, which lost 6 bases and 2 bases, there was a span of 16 bases. Germline CDR1 and CDR2: MDHEN and SYDVKM. The CDR3 is 15 residues long. DNA for the CDR3: TGTGCCAGCAGCGGACAGTTCCCCGCACAAGAGACCCAGTACTTC. This encodes CASSGQFPAQETQYF.

This sequence joins TRBV24-1 and TRBJ2-5, with 7 bases identical to TRBD2. This CDR3 region has 14 residues. Germline-derived CDR1 and CDR2 are KGHDR and SFDVKD. V lost 9 bases, J lost 2 bases, and 8 bases stayed unmatched. Here the CDR3 DNA reads TGTGCCACCGGGGCGGGAGAGCGACAAGAGACCCAGTACTTC. Its protein is CATGAGERQETQYF.